This TCR beta chain was documented in a study of blood T cell repertoires in COVID-19 (dated by TCRdb to 2018 to 2021). Notes on the research overall: Collaborator samples came from the United States, Italy and Spain and covered acute and convalescent phases of COVID-19. The material from the prospective study consisted of cDNA or gDNA derived from T cells, B-cell-depleted T cells, or PBMCs. The sample metadata nearly always contained a de-identified subject ID, COVID-19 status, age in years and sex. Where available, HLA class I and class II types were obtained from metadata supplied by the sample provider rather than from assay-based typing. Subjects who had been exposed to COVID-19, were actively infected with it, or had recovered from it provided the deeply sampled blood TCRbeta repertoires that made up the dataset. Samples were obtained from the ongoing ImmuneRACE study (first 160 participants) and from approximately 1,200 subjects provided by 6 global collaborators. The repertoires were made available in a free public database intended to serve as a resource for research on the immune response to SARS-CoV-2. Beyond this particular receptor, the publication reports: How much clinical and demographic metadata was included differed by source and by participant, and the metadata was provided uncurated.

The immunoSEQ Assay, a bias-controlled multiplex PCR, was used to amplify TCRbeta CDR3 regions from genomic DNA. On the authors' methods: The number of nucleated cells in each sample was estimated from the amplification of reference gene primers within the assay. Sequence reads were collapsed and filtered to measure the absolute abundance of every unique TCRbeta CDR3 rearrangement. Productive Simpson clonality was computed per sample as the square root of Simpson's diversity index over productive rearrangements. TCRdb took this table from immuneACCESS and kept in-frame rearrangements with V and J called. Such tables lack part of the clones; where checked against another copy, unresolved V genes explain under half of the gap, and the rest is unexplained. V, J and clone size were drawn from that table, and D and trimming were deduced from the DNA. Across this sample there are approximately 190,000 clones, with about 81% seen only once. The top ten hold around an eighth of the sample.

Regarding this clone: It has no known antigen specificity. No base quality information exists; no much larger clone differs at one position.

The collaborating institutions used their own protocols to collect whole blood in K2EDTA tubes. Collaborator samples were shipped for TCRbeta analysis as frozen whole blood, isolated PBMCs, or DNA extracted from either sample type. Unmatched junction bases come to 9, with V trimmed by 5 bases and J by 4 bases. Reading the germline V gene (reference sequence) gives CDR1 MNHEY and CDR2 SMNVEV. The CDR3 sequence holds 16 residues, the cysteine and phenylalanine included. Of the read, only the CDR3 DNA is kept; its 48 bases are in frame from base 1. The receptor was derived from a man aged 30 to 39 with active or convalescent COVID-19. Sequencing was carried out using peripheral blood. The chain was built from TRBV27 and TRBJ1-2; TRBD1 matches 11 bases in the middle. The CDR3 protein sequence reads: CASSPKTGQGAYGYTF. The DNA is as follows: TGTGCCAGCAGTCCCAAGACCGGACAGGGGGCCTATGGCTACACCTTC.